The 3 T cell receptor beta chains listed next were all sequenced from one sample in a study of human T cells and chemical hapten exposure. Time point indicated: pre-sensitization, week 0. Treatment of the sample: therapeutic diphenylcyclopropenone sensitization with weekly scalp DPC. TCRdb re-called the RACE reads with MiXCR, one entry per CDR3 protein. Of roughly 60,000 distinct CDR3 sequences listed, about 6.7% are singletons. The sample here was whole blood, taken in connection with sensitization to the hapten diphenylcyclopropenone (DPC). All receptors come from a woman in her 30s with alopecia areata. Some clones in this sample may be carry-over from other donors' samples.

This clonotype has at least ten counts. V and J are TRBV18 and TRBJ2-5, with TRBD2 identical over 8 bases. Germline loops: CDR1 KGHSH, CDR2 LQKENI. The CDR3 has 13 residues. V dropped 3 bases and J dropped 7; count of bases not matched to a gene: 4. Written as DNA, the CDR3 is TGTGCCAGCTCACCGGAGCTAGCGGGGACCCAGTACTTC. Translating it yields CASSPELAGTQYF.

At least ten counts were recorded for this clonotype. The V call is TRBV5-1, the J call TRBJ2-3, with no clear D. Germline lookup yields CDR1 SGHRS and CDR2 YFSETQ. This CDR3 spans 15 amino acids. V lost 0 bases to trimming and J lost 0 bases, with 8 bases between them. CDR3 loop: CASSLVLDSTDTQYF. CDR3 coding DNA: TGCGCCAGCAGCTTGGTCCTGGACAGCACAGATACGCAGTATTTT.

This clonotype has ten or more counts. The chain has TRBV7-3 and TRBJ1-4; D is uncertain. V dropped 1 base and J dropped 7 bases, with 7 bases sitting between them. The CDR3 contains 13 residues. Germline V gene data show CDR1 as SGHTA and CDR2 as FQGTGA. The CDR3 spells CASSLSIREKLFF. The CDR3 nucleotides are TGTGCCAGCAGCTTAAGTATCCGTGAAAAACTGTTTTTT.